The present TCR beta chain was sequenced within a study of blood T cell repertoires in COVID-19. Study-level background: Acute-phase and convalescent COVID-19 samples originated in the United States, Italy and Spain. In each case, the material was cDNA or gDNA derived from T cells, B-cell-depleted T cells, or PBMCs.

Only in-frame clones appear in the TCRdb table, and some are missing; sequencing was by immunoSEQ multiplex PCR. The table lists some 83,000 clones, more than 70% of them singletons. The ends lost 4 bases at V and 2 bases at J; junction bases unmatched: 13. CDR3 length equals 19 residues. In germline, CDR1 is SGHAT, CDR2 FQNNGV. This clone has a handful of counts. The clonotype comes from an elderly woman with acute or convalescent COVID-19. Sequenced material: peripheral blood. The chain recombines TRBV11-2 with TRBJ1-6; 8 bases map to TRBD1. The CDR3 region is CASSSGTGSYRAYNSPLHF. CDR3 DNA: TGTGCCAGCAGCTCCGGGACAGGATCTTATAGGGCCTATAATTCACCCCTCCACTTT.